In this sample, the clone carrying this T cell receptor (beta chain) turned up once. This sample is part of a study of cytomegalovirus exposure and HLA in healthy donors. Using immunoSEQ multiplex PCR, the repertoire was profiled, and TCRdb retains in-frame clones only, with some absent. The sample has 150,000 to 200,000 clones; about 90% are singletons. The CDR3 is made up of 16 amino acids. V gave up 2 bases and J gave up 4 bases, with 15 bases separating them. The germline CDR1 and CDR2 sequences are MGHRA and YSYEKL. This clonotype originated in a woman in her thirties in good health and CMV-seronegative. The sequencing sample was made of PBMCs. The V call is TRBV4-1, the J call TRBJ2-1, with D tentatively TRBD2 (6 bases). Here the CDR3 DNA reads TGCGCCAGCAGCCAACGAACCGGGGACTTATACAATGAGCAGTTCTTC. It is translated as CASSQRTGDLYNEQFF.